A selection of T cell receptor beta chains follows, all from one sample in a study of blood T cells in healthy people across ages. TCRdb redid the calling of the 5' RACE reads with MiXCR, one entry per CDR3 protein. The sample consists of 1.5 million to 2 million distinct CDR3 sequences, approximately 30% of them appearing once. The sequenced material came from blood. The receptors were sampled from a young woman in good health. CDR3s include the opening cysteine and the closing phenylalanine or tryptophan. The order of the fields is clone size, J gene, V gene, D gene, CDR3 DNA, CDR3 protein. A D gene is named only where the DNA matches it firmly. Clone size is shown for a subset of rows, as once, few, many or a class of expanded clone.

size: few
J: TRBJ1-5
V: TRBV2
D: .
DNA: TGTGCCAGCAGTGACAGGAGGATGTGGCAGCCCCAGCATTTT
CDR3: CASSDRRMWQPQHF

size: .
J: TRBJ2-3
V: TRBV7-2
D: .
DNA: TGTGCCAGCAGCTTAAAGTGGGGTTTCGTTTACACGCAGTATTTT
CDR3: CASSLKWGFVYTQYF

size: .
J: TRBJ1-5
V: TRBV12-3/TRBV12-4
D: .
DNA: TGTGCCAGCAGTTTTAGTCGAATAGCGGCAGATACGCAGCATTTT
CDR3: CASSFSRIAADTQHF

size: .
J: TRBJ2-7
V: TRBV11-2
D: TRBD2
DNA: TGTGCCGGCAGCTTAGATCGCGGGACTAGCGGGGTGGGTCGCTACGAGCAGTACTTC
CDR3: CAGSLDRGTSGVGRYEQYF

size: .
J: TRBJ2-1
V: TRBV6-2/TRBV6-3
D: .
DNA: TGTGCCAGCAGTTACGGGCGGGATGACTTCTCACCCACCTACGAGCAGTTCTTC
CDR3: CASSYGRDDFSPTYEQFF

size: .
J: TRBJ2-3
V: TRBV12-3/TRBV12-4
D: .
DNA: TGTGCCAGCAGTAAACAACATAGAGGAGATGCGCAGTATTTT
CDR3: CASSKQHRGDAQYF

size: many
J: TRBJ2-1
V: TRBV7-2
D: .
DNA: TGTGCCAGCAGCTTAGACGGGTCAGTGGGGCGTGAGCAGTTCTTC
CDR3: CASSLDGSVGREQFF

size: .
J: TRBJ2-5
V: TRBV10-3
D: .
DNA: TGTGCCATCAGTGCCCAGGGATGGGGCGGGGAGACCCAGTACTTC
CDR3: CAISAQGWGGETQYF

size: few
J: TRBJ2-7
V: TRBV5-1
D: TRBD2
DNA: TGCGCCAGCAGCGTAACAACCGGGACTAGACCCTACGAGCAGTACTTC
CDR3: CASSVTTGTRPYEQYF

size: few
J: TRBJ1-1
V: TRBV28
D: TRBD1
DNA: TGTGCCAGCAGATCACAGGGGGCAGGAGCTTTCTTT
CDR3: CASRSQGAGAFF

size: few
J: TRBJ1-5
V: TRBV27
D: .
DNA: TGTGCCAGCAGTTTATGGGGGGAAATAGGGATAAGCAATCAGCCCCAGCATTTT
CDR3: CASSLWGEIGISNQPQHF

size: many
J: TRBJ2-7
V: TRBV10-3
D: TRBD1
DNA: TGTGCCATCAGCTTGGACAGGGGTGTTCTAAGATCCTACGAGCAGTACTTC
CDR3: CAISLDRGVLRSYEQYF

size: few
J: TRBJ2-3
V: TRBV7-9
D: .
DNA: TGTGCCAGCCAGCGGGTCACAGATACGCAGTATTTT
CDR3: CASQRVTDTQYF

size: .
J: TRBJ2-3
V: TRBV7-2
D: .
DNA: TGTGCCAGCAGCTCACGGGGGATAAGCACAGATACGCAGTATTTT
CDR3: CASSSRGISTDTQYF

size: .
J: TRBJ2-7
V: TRBV5-5
D: TRBD1
DNA: TGTGCCAGCAGCTTGGCGGGACAGGGGCTCGAGCAGTACTTC
CDR3: CASSLAGQGLEQYF

size: few
J: TRBJ2-3
V: TRBV7-2
D: TRBD2
DNA: TGTGCCAGCAGCTTCAAGCGGGGCAGGGCGGATACGCAGTATTTT
CDR3: CASSFKRGRADTQYF

size: .
J: TRBJ2-1
V: TRBV12-3/TRBV12-4
D: .
DNA: TGTGCCAGCAGCCCCAGGGACCCCTCCTACAATGAGCAGTTCTTC
CDR3: CASSPRDPSYNEQFF

size: .
J: TRBJ2-3
V: TRBV4-1
D: TRBD2
DNA: TGCGCCAGCAGCCCCAGCGGGAGTGGTAGCACAGATACGCAGTATTTT
CDR3: CASSPSGSGSTDTQYF

size: few
J: TRBJ2-1
V: TRBV12-3/TRBV12-4
D: .
DNA: TGTGCCAGCAGTTTTTATCGGGGTGAAGAGCAGTTCTTC
CDR3: CASSFYRGEEQFF

size: .
J: TRBJ1-1
V: TRBV12-3/TRBV12-4
D: .
DNA: TGTGCCAGCATCACCAGGGGCGGCACTGAAGCTTTCTTT
CDR3: CASITRGGTEAFF

size: .
J: TRBJ2-3
V: TRBV7-2
D: .
DNA: TGTGCCAGCAGCTTAGTGGGGGGGCTTGCAGATACGCAGTATTTT
CDR3: CASSLVGGLADTQYF

size: .
J: TRBJ1-1
V: TRBV28
D: TRBD1
DNA: TGTGCCAGCAGTTTGTTCACAGGGGGCGGGCAGGAGCTGGGCACTGAAGCTTTCTTT
CDR3: CASSLFTGGGQELGTEAFF

size: once
J: TRBJ2-3
V: TRBV12-3/TRBV12-4
D: TRBD2
DNA: TGTGCCAGCGGAGGGGGGACTAGCACAGATGCGCAATATTTT
CDR3: CASGGGTSTDAQYF

size: .
J: TRBJ2-3
V: TRBV21-1
D: .
DNA: TGTGCCAGCAGCAAAGCGCTTTCTGGGCTCAGCACAGATACGCAGTATTTT
CDR3: CASSKALSGLSTDTQYF

size: .
J: TRBJ2-5
V: TRBV28
D: .
DNA: TGTGCCAGCACCGAGGGAGTGGACCCCCAAGAGACCCAGTACTTC
CDR3: CASTEGVDPQETQYF

size: .
J: TRBJ2-3
V: TRBV12-5
D: .
DNA: TGTGCTAGTGGTAGGATTAGCGGCGGGATCGCTTCCCCAGATACGCAGTATTTT
CDR3: CASGRISGGIASPDTQYF

size: few
J: TRBJ2-7
V: TRBV7-2
D: TRBD2
DNA: TGTGCCAGCAGCTTCAGGGAGGGACTCACGAACGCCTACGAGCAGTACTTC
CDR3: CASSFREGLTNAYEQYF

size: few
J: TRBJ2-7
V: TRBV5-1
D: TRBD2
DNA: TGCGCCAGCAGCCTCTCTCCTAGCGGAGTCTCCTACGAGCAGTACTTC
CDR3: CASSLSPSGVSYEQYF

size: many
J: TRBJ2-4
V: TRBV6-2/TRBV6-3
D: .
DNA: TGTGCCAGCAGTTACTGGTGGGGGGAGGTCAAAAACATTCAGTACTTC
CDR3: CASSYWWGEVKNIQYF

size: few
J: TRBJ2-1
V: TRBV2
D: .
DNA: TGTGCCAGCAGTGAATTCCGGGGAAACAATGAGCAGTTCTTC
CDR3: CASSEFRGNNEQFF

size: .
J: TRBJ2-2
V: TRBV5-1
D: TRBD1
DNA: TGCGCCAGCAGCTTGCCGCGGACAGGCCTCTCCGGGGAGCTGTTTTTT
CDR3: CASSLPRTGLSGELFF

size: .
J: TRBJ2-7
V: TRBV15
D: .
DNA: TGTGCCACCAGCAGAGGACAACCGACTAGAAACGAGCAGTACTTC
CDR3: CATSRGQPTRNEQYF

size: once
J: TRBJ2-1
V: TRBV12-3/TRBV12-4
D: .
DNA: TGTGCCAGCAGCCCACCCTCGGGGACTTTGGATGAGCAGTTCTTC
CDR3: CASSPPSGTLDEQFF

size: once
J: TRBJ2-1
V: TRBV6-1
D: .
DNA: TGTGCCAGCAGTGAAGCGCAACGGAGTAATGAGCAGTTCTTC
CDR3: CASSEAQRSNEQFF

size: .
J: TRBJ2-5
V: TRBV7-2
D: .
DNA: TGTGCCAGCAGCTTCGATTGTGAGACCCAGTACTTC
CDR3: CASSFDCETQYF

size: few
J: TRBJ2-4
V: TRBV18
D: TRBD2
DNA: TGTGCCAGCTCACCCAGGACTAGCCGTCCGAACATTCAGTACTTC
CDR3: CASSPRTSRPNIQYF

size: few
J: TRBJ1-2
V: TRBV12-3/TRBV12-4
D: .
DNA: TGTGCCAGCACACAAGACATTCCCTATGGCTACACCTTC
CDR3: CASTQDIPYGYTF

size: .
J: TRBJ2-1
V: TRBV7-2
D: TRBD2
DNA: TGTGCCAGCAACCTGTGGGGGACTAGCGGTTTCAATGAGCAGTTCTTC
CDR3: CASNLWGTSGFNEQFF

size: .
J: TRBJ2-2
V: TRBV12-3/TRBV12-4
D: .
DNA: TGTGCCAGCAGTCGAGGATCCGCCGGGGAGCTGTTTTTT
CDR3: CASSRGSAGELFF

size: many
J: TRBJ1-4
V: TRBV9
D: TRBD1
DNA: TGCGCCAGCAGTGTGCAGGGGGGAGAAAAACTGTTTTTT
CDR3: CASSVQGGEKLFF

size: many
J: TRBJ2-7
V: TRBV20-1
D: TRBD1
DNA: TGCAGTGTCCGCCGTTCCGCGACAGGGTACGAGCAGTACTTC
CDR3: CSVRRSATGYEQYF

size: .
J: TRBJ2-7
V: TRBV20-1
D: .
DNA: TGCAGTGTCTGGGGGCGCGGAAAGGTTTCCTACGAGCAGTACTTC
CDR3: CSVWGRGKVSYEQYF